The source of this TCR beta chain is a study of T cell responses to AZD1222 COVID-19 vaccine. Overall study context: Pooling was applied to second doses at about 4 or about 12 weeks. Study outcomes and limitations: Repertoires were obtained solely post-peak T cell response. Targeting of unmutated variant regions was reportedly seen in nearly half of spike-specific TCRs. Receipt of two AZD1222 doses was followed by a rise in Spike-specific TCR breadth and depth.

In the case of this clone: Antigen: not known.

V dropped 4 bases and J dropped 3 bases, with 10 bases sitting between them. CDR3 length: 13 amino acids. From germline, CDR1 is MGHRA and CDR2 YSYEKL. Sequencing was performed with immunoSEQ multiplex PCR; in TCRdb, only in-frame clones are kept and a portion is missing. The repertoire includes 95,000 to 110,000 clones, about nine tenths of them detected once, and 4.8% sits in the top ten. This TCR was recovered from an adult in good health. The chain recombines TRBV4-1 with TRBJ2-7; the D gene could be TRBD1 or TRBD2 (6 bases each). This material consisted of peripheral blood, taken on day 0 of AZD1222 vaccination. DNA of the CDR3: TGCGCCAGCAGCCTAGGGGGGAACTACGAGCAGTACTTC. It is translated as CASSLGGNYEQYF.